This TCR beta chain derives from a study of blood T cell repertoires in COVID-19. Study overall: Sample material is recorded as cDNA or gDNA derived from T cells, B-cell-depleted T cells, or PBMCs.

Authors' analysis steps: For nucleated cells, counts were estimated from reference gene primer amplification. Method: immunoSEQ multiplex PCR; TCRdb's copy keeps in-frame clones and lacks some. V and J calls and clone size follow that table, whereas D and trimming were derived from the DNA. Counted here are 90,000 to 120,000 clones, about nine tenths occurring once; the ten biggest clones make up roughly 1.2%. Sequenced material: peripheral blood. This clonotype was sampled from a woman aged 30 to 39 with acute or convalescent COVID-19.

The CDR3 region is CASSLRVLATGGEKLFF. The CDR3, as DNA: TGTGCCAGCAGTTTGAGAGTCTTGGCCACAGGGGGGGAAAAACTGTTTTTT. J is TRBJ1-4 and V is TRBV28; 8 nucleotides line up with TRBD1. The CDR3 has 17 amino acids. Germline V gene lookup returns CDR1 MDHEN and CDR2 SYDVKM. Trimming removed 3 bases from V and 8 bases from J; junction bases left unmatched: 14.